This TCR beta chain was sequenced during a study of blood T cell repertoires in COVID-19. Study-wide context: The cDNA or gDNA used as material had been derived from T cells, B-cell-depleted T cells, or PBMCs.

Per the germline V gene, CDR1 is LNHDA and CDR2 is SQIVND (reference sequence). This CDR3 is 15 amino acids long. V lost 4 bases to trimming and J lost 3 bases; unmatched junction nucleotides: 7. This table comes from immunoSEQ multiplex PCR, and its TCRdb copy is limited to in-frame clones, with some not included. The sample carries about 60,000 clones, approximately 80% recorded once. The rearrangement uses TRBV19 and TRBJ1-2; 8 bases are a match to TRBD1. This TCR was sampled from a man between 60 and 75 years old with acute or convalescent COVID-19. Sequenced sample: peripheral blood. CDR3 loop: CASSSPGTGDYGYTF. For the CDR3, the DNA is TGTGCCAGTAGTAGCCCCGGGACAGGCGACTATGGCTACACCTTC.